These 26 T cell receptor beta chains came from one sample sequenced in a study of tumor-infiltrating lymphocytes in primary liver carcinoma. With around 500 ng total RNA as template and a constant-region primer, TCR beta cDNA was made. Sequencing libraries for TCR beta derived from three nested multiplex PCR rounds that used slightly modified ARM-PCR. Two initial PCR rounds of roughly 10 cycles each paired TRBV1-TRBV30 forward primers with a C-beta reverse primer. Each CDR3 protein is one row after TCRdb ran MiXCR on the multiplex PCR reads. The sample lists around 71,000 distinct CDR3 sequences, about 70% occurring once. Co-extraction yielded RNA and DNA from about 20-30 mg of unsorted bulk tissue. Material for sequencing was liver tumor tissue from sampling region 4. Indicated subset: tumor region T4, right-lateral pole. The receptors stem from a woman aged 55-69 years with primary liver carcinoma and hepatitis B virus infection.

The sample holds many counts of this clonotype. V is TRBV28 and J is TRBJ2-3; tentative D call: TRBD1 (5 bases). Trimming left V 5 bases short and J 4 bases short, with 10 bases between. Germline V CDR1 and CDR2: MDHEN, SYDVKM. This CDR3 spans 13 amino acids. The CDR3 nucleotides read TGTGCCAGCAGTCTTCAGGGTCCAGATACGCAGTATTTT. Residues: CASSLQGPDTQYF.

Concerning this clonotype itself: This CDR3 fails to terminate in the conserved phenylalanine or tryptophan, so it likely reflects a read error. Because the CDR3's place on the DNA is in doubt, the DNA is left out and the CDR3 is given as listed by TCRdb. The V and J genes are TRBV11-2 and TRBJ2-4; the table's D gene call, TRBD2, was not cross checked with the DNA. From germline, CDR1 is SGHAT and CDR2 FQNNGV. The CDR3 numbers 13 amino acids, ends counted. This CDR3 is CASSLESKNIKYY.

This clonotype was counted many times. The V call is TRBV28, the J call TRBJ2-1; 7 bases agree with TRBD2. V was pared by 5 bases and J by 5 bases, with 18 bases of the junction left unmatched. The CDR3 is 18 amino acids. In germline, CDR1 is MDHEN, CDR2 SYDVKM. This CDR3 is CASSDFGLRWLADNEQFF. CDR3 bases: TGTGCCAGCAGTGACTTTGGACTTCGCTGGCTAGCGGACAATGAGCAGTTCTTC. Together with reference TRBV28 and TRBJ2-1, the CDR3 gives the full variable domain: DVKVTQSSRYLVKRTGEKVFLECVQDMDHENMFWYRQDPGLGLRLIYFSYDVKMKEKGDIPEGYSVSREKKERFSLILESASTNQTSMYLCASSDFGLRWLADNEQFFGPGTRLTVL.

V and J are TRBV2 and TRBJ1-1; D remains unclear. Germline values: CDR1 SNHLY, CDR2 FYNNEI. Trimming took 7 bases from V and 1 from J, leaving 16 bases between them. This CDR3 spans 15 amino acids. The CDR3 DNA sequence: TGTGCCAGCACTAAGGAGGGTGGGGAGAACACTGAAGCTTTCTTT. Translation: CASTKEGGENTEAFF.

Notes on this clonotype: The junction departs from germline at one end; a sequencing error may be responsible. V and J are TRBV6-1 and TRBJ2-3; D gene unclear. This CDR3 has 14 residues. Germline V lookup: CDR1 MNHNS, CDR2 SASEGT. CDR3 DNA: TGTGCCAGCAGTGATGGTGGCCCTACGGATACGCATTATTTT. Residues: CASSDGGPTDTHYF.

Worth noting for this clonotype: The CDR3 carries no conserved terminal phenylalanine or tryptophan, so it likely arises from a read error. CDR3 coding DNA: TGCGCCCGCAGCTTCGTGAGGGCTAGGGATGAGCAGTTCTCC. Its protein is CARSFVRARDEQFS. J is TRBJ2-1 and V is TRBV5-1, with D possibly being TRBD2 (5 bases). This CDR3 comprises 14 residues. The germline gives CDR1 SGHRS, CDR2 YFSETQ.

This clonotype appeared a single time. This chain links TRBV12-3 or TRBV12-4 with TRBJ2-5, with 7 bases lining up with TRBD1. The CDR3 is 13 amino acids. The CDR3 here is CVSTDRTEETQYF. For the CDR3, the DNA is TGTGTCTCTACGGACAGGACCGAAGAGACCCAGTACTTC.

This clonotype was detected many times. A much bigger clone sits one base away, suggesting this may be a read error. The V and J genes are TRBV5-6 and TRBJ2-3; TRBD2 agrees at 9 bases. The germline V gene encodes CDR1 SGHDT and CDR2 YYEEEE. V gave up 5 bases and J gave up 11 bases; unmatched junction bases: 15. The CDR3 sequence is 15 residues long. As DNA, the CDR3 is TGTGCCAGCAGTCGAACCGGGACTAGCCGGACACAGCAGTATTTT. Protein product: CASSRTGTSRTQQYF.

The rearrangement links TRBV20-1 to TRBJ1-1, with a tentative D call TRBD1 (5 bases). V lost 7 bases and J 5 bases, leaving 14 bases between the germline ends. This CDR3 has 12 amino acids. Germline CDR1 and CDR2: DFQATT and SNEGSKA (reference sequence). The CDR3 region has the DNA TGCAGTGGGGGAGGGGCTGGAACTGAAGCTTTCTTT. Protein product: CSGGGAGTEAFF.

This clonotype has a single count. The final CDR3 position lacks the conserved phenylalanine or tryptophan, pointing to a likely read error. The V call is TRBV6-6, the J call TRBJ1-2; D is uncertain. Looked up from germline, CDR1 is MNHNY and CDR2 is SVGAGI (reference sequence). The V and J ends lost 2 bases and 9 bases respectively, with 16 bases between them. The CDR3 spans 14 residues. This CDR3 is CASSYPDQGSCYTL. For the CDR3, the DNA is TGTGCCAGCAGTTACCCAGACCAAGGCTCCTGCTACACCTTA.

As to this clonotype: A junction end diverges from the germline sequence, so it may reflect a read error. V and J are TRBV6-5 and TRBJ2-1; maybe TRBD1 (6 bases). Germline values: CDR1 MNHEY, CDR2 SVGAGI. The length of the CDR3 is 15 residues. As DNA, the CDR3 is TGTGCCAGCAGTTATCCGAGGACAGAGGGCGGTGAGCTGTTCTTC. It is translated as CASSYPRTEGGELFF.

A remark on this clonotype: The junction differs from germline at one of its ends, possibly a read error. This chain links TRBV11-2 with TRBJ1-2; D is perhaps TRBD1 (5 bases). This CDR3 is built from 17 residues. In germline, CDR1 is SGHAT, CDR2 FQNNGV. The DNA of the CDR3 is TGTGTCAGCAGCTTAGATCCGATCAGGGCGCCACGCTATGGTTACACCTTC. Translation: CVSSLDPIRAPRYGYTF.

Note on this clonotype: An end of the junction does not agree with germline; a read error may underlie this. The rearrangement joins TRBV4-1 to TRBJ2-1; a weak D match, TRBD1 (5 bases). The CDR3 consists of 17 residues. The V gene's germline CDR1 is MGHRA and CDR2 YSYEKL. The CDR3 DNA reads TGCGCCAGGAGCCTCACACAAGGGGCTGGAGTATACAATGAGCAGTTCTTC. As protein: CARSLTQGAGVYNEQFF.

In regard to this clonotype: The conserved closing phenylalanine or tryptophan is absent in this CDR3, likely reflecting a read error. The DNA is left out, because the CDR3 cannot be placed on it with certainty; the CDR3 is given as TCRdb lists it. CDR3 protein: CASRPDGGFNEQLL. V gene TRBV6-2 or TRBV6-3 combines with J gene TRBJ2-1; no DNA check was done on the table's D call, TRBD1. Germline CDR1 is MNHEY and CDR2 is SVGEGT. 14 amino acids form the CDR3, both terminal residues included.

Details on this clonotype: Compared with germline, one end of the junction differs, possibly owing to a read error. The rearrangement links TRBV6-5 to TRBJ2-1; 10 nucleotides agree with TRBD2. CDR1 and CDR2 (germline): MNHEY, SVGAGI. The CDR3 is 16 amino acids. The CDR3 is CDSSYSTSGIPVEQFF. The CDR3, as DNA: TGTGACAGCAGTTACTCAACTAGCGGGATTCCGGTGGAGCAGTTCTTC.

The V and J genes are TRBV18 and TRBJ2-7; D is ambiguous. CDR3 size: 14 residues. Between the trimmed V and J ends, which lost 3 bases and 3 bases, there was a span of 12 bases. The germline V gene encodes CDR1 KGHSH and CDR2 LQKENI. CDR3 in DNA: TGTGCCAGCTCACCGGCTTCGAGACTCTACGAGCAGTACTTC. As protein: CASSPASRLYEQYF.

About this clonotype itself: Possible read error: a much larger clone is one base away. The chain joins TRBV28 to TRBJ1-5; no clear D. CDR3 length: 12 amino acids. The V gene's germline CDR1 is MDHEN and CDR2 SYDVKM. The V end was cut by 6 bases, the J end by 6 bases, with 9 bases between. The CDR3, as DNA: TGTGCCAGCAGAACGGGCAGTCAGCCCCAGCATTTT. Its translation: CASRTGSQPQHF.

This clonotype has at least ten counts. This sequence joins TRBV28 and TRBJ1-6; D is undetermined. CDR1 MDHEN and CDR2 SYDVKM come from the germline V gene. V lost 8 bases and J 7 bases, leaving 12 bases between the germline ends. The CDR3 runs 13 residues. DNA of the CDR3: TGTGCCAGCTTCTCGGGAGTGAATTCACCCCTCCACTTT. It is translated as CASFSGVNSPLHF.

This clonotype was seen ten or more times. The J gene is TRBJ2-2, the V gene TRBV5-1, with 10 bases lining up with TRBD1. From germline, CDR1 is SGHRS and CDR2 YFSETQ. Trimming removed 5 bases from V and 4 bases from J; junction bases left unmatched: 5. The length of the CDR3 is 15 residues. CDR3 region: CASSGGQGSTGELFF. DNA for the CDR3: TGCGCCAGCAGTGGGGGACAGGGGTCCACCGGGGAGCTGTTTTTT.

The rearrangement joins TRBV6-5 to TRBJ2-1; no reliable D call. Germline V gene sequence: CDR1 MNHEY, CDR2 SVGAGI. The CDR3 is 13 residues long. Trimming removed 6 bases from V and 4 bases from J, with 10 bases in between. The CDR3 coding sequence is TGTGCCAGCAGCCGAGGCGTGTACAATGAGCAGTTCTTC. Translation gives CASSRGVYNEQFF.

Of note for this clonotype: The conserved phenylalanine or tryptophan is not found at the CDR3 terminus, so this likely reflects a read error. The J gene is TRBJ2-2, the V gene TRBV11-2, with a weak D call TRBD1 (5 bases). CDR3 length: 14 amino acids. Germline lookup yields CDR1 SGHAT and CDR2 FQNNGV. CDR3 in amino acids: CASSSEPTGGELFL. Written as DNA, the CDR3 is TGTGCCAGTAGCTCGGAACCTACAGGCGGGGAGCTGTTTTTA.

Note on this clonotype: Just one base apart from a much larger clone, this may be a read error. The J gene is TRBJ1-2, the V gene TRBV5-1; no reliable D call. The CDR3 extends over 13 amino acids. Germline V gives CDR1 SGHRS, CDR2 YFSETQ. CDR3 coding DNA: TGCGCCAACAGCTTATTAGGTGGATATGGCTACACCTTC. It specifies CANSLLGGYGYTF.

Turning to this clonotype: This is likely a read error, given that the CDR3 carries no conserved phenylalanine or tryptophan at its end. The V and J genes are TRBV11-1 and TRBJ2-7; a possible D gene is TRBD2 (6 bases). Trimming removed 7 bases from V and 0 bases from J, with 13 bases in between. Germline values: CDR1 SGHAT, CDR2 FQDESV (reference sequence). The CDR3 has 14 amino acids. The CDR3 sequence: CASKSAGRSYEQYS. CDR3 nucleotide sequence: TGTGCCAGCAAGTCAGCGGGTCGCTCCTACGAGCAGTACTCC.

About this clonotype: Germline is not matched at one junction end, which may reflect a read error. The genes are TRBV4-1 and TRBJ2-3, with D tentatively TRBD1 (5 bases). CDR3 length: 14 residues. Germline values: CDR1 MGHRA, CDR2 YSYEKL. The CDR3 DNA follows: TGCGCCAGTAGCCAATCTAGGGGCTCGGATACGCTGTATTTT. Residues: CASSQSRGSDTLYF.

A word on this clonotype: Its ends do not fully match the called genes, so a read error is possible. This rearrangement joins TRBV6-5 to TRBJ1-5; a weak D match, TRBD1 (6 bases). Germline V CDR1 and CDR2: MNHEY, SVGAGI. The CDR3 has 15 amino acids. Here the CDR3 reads CASGEGGNSNQPQYF. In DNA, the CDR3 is TGTGCCAGCGGTGAGGGGGGTAACTCGAATCAGCCCCAATATTTT.

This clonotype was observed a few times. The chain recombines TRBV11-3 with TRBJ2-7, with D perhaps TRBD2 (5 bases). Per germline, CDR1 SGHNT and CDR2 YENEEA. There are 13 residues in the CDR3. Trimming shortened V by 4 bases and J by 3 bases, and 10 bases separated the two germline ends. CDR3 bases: TGTGCCAGCAGCTCTGAGGGATTCTACGAGCAGTACTTC. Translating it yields CASSSEGFYEQYF.